Each of the 26 T cell receptor beta chains below was sequenced from the same sample in a study of CD8 T cells in ankylosing spondylitis. One entry per CDR3 protein results from TCRdb running MiXCR on the 5' RACE reads. The sample has about 230,000 distinct CDR3 sequences; around 8% are singletons. The source material was blood, either unsorted or a sorted T cell fraction (not recorded which). The receptors shown here come from a female donor with ankylosing spondylitis or in good health (not recorded which).

This clonotype was seen ten or more times. The rearrangement links TRBV12-3 or TRBV12-4 to TRBJ1-1; D may be TRBD1 (5 bases). The CDR3 extends over 15 amino acids. Trimming stripped 3 bases from V and 2 bases from J, with 13 bases between. The CDR3 DNA sequence: TGTGCCAGCAGTTTCCCCCGGGGGGGAAACACTGAAGCTTTCTTT. Translating gives CASSFPRGGNTEAFF.

This clonotype has at least ten counts. The chain recombines TRBV20-1 with TRBJ2-5, with unresolved D. Trimming shortened V by 1 base and J by 0 bases, and 9 bases separated the two germline ends. The CDR3 is 14 amino acids. Per the germline V gene, CDR1 is DFQATT and CDR2 is SNEGSKA (reference sequence). The CDR3 DNA is TGCAGTGCTAGAGTACCCAGATACCAAGAGACCCAGTACTTC. Protein: CSARVPRYQETQYF.

This clonotype was picked up many times. The CDR3 reads CASSFNGDRFTYNEQFF. DNA of the CDR3: TGTGCCAGCAGCTTTAACGGCGACAGGTTCACTTACAATGAGCAGTTCTTC. The V call is TRBV12-3 or TRBV12-4, the J call TRBJ2-1; perhaps TRBD1 as D (6 bases). V lost 6 bases to trimming and J lost 4 bases, with 22 bases between them. This CDR3 region has 17 residues.

At least ten counts were recorded for this clonotype. The chain has TRBV29-1 and TRBJ1-1; D might be TRBD1 (6 bases). This CDR3 has 14 amino acids. The V end lost 6 bases, the J end lost 4 bases, and 18 bases lay between the germline ends. Germline CDR1 and CDR2: SQVTM and ANQGSEA. DNA of the CDR3: TGCAGCGTGGGAGACGGAAAGGGGGGCACTGAAGCTTTCTTT. It is translated as CSVGDGKGGTEAFF.

This clonotype was recorded at least ten times. The chain employs TRBV29-1 and TRBJ2-7, with unresolved D. Germline CDR1 reads SQVTM; CDR2 reads ANQGSEA. The V end was cut by 3 bases, the J end by 2 bases, with 14 bases between. The CDR3 is made up of 14 amino acids. For the CDR3, the DNA is TGCAGCGTTGAGGCAGAGGTCGGCCCCTACGAGCAGTACTTC. Amino acid sequence: CSVEAEVGPYEQYF.

This clonotype was seen ten or more times. The chain links TRBV7-2 to TRBJ1-2, with a tentative D call TRBD1 (5 bases). This CDR3 has 16 amino acids. Germline V gene lookup returns CDR1 SGHTA and CDR2 FQGNSA. Trimming removed 3 bases from V and 0 bases from J, with 14 bases in between. CDR3 sequence reads: CASSLAAGISNYGYTF. The DNA of the CDR3 is TGTGCCAGCAGCTTGGCAGCAGGGATATCTAACTATGGCTACACCTTC.

This clonotype was seen many times. The J gene is TRBJ2-2, the V gene TRBV5-1; the D gene is possibly TRBD2 (5 bases). The ends were cut back, 2 bases at V and 4 bases at J, with 9 bases in the middle. The CDR3 runs 14 residues. CDR1 is SGHRS and CDR2 is YFSETQ in the germline V gene. As DNA, the CDR3 is TGCGCCAGCAGCTTTACCGAGGGCACCGGGGAGCTGTTTTTT. Protein product: CASSFTEGTGELFF.

This clonotype was seen at least ten times. The V and J genes are TRBV5-1 and TRBJ1-1; D remains ambiguous. Trimming pared 7 bases from V and 3 bases from J, leaving 10 bases between. The length of the CDR3 is 12 residues. From germline, CDR1 is SGHRS and CDR2 YFSETQ. CDR3 sequence reads: CASGPGDTEAFF. CDR3 DNA: TGCGCCAGCGGCCCTGGGGACACTGAAGCTTTCTTT.

In its sample, this clonotype was seen a few times. The chain carries TRBV5-1 and TRBJ2-3; D perhaps matches TRBD2 (6 bases). CDR3 size: 15 residues. Germline V CDR1 and CDR2: SGHRS, YFSETQ. V lost 1 base and J 2 bases, leaving 11 bases between the germline ends. DNA for the CDR3: TGCGCCAGCAGCTTGACTAGCTGGAACACAGATACGCAGTATTTT. It yields the protein CASSLTSWNTDTQYF.

This clonotype was counted at least ten times. This sequence joins TRBV4-2 and TRBJ2-5; 10 bases agree with TRBD1. V shed 3 bases and J 5 bases; nucleotides not matched to a gene: 18. Germline V CDR1 and CDR2: LGHNA, YNFKEQ. CDR3 length: 19 amino acids. CDR3 loop: CASSQDTPGQGSRQETQYF. The CDR3 coding sequence is TGTGCCAGCAGCCAGGACACTCCGGGACAGGGGAGCCGTCAGGAGACCCAGTACTTC.

This clonotype was seen only a few times. The chain is built from TRBV2 and TRBJ2-1; 10 positions agree with TRBD1. Trimming took 6 bases from V and 4 from J; bases not matched to a gene: 6. Per germline, CDR1 SNHLY and CDR2 FYNNEI. The CDR3 length is 15 residues. CDR3: CASSETGGAYNEQFF. Written as DNA, the CDR3 is TGTGCCAGCAGCGAGACAGGGGGCGCGTACAATGAGCAGTTCTTC.

This clonotype was recorded at least ten times. The chain joins TRBV12-3 or TRBV12-4 to TRBJ2-1, with a weak D call TRBD1 (6 bases). Deletions cut 9 bases from V and 0 bases from J, with 15 bases between. CDR3 length equals 15 residues. The CDR3: CASQGIPSSYNEQFF. The CDR3 bases are TGTGCCAGTCAGGGGATACCTAGCTCCTACAATGAGCAGTTCTTC.

This clonotype showed up many times. V usage is TRBV6-5 and J usage is TRBJ1-3; no firm D call. CDR1 and CDR2 (germline): MNHEY, SVGAGI. This CDR3 has 12 residues. V dropped 6 bases and J dropped 0 bases, with 3 bases sitting between them. The CDR3 region has the DNA TGTGCCAGCAGGGACTCTGGAAACACCATATATTTT. Residues: CASRDSGNTIYF.

There are many counts of this clonotype. The chain couples TRBV7-6 to TRBJ2-1; 10 bases are shared with TRBD2. The CDR3 runs 16 residues. Germline values: CDR1 SGHVS, CDR2 FNYEAQ. Trimming cost V 0 bases and J 8 bases; bases outside gene matches: 7. CDR3 DNA: TGTGCCAGCAGCTTAGCGGGCCTAGCGGGAGAATATGAGCAGTTCTTC. This translates into CASSLAGLAGEYEQFF. The entire variable domain, with the rest obtained from reference TRBV7-6 and TRBJ2-1, is as follows: GAGVSQSPRYKVTKRGQDVALRCDPISGHVSLYWYRQALGQGPEFLTYFNYEAQQDKSGLPNDRFSAERPEGSISTLTIQRTEQRDSAMYRCASSLAGLAGEYEQFFGPGTRLTVL.

This clonotype was detected ten times or more. This chain links TRBV20-1 with TRBJ1-2; D might be TRBD1 (5 bases). V dropped 0 bases and J dropped 2 bases, with 10 bases sitting between them. Germline values: CDR1 DFQATT, CDR2 SNEGSKA (reference sequence). The CDR3 has 14 residues. The CDR3 nucleotides read TGCAGTGCTAGAGATGGGGGTCAAAACTATGGCTACACCTTC. Translated: CSARDGGQNYGYTF.

At least ten counts were recorded for this clonotype. The genes are TRBV6-2 or TRBV6-3 and TRBJ2-1; possibly TRBD1 for D (5 bases). CDR3 size: 14 residues. The V and J ends lost 5 bases and 9 bases respectively, with 17 bases between them. From germline, CDR1 is MNHEY and CDR2 SVGEGT. The CDR3 region is CASSHATGVGEQFF. The CDR3 coding sequence is TGTGCCAGCAGTCACGCCACAGGTGTAGGTGAGCAGTTCTTC.

A note on this clonotype: Germline is not matched at one junction end, which may reflect a read error. The V gene is TRBV5-5, the J gene TRBJ2-4, with 8 bases that match TRBD1. CDR3 length: 17 residues. Germline assignment: CDR1 SGHKS and CDR2 YYEKEE (reference sequence). CDR3 amino acids: CAGSLTLDRAAKNIQYF. CDR3 in DNA: TGTGCCGGCAGCTTGACCTTGGACAGGGCTGCCAAAAACATTCAGTACTTC.

This clonotype was recorded many times. V gene TRBV4-3 combines with J gene TRBJ2-7; D not resolved. The germline gives CDR1 LGHNA, CDR2 YSLEER. V lost 0 bases and J lost 2, with 11 bases in between. The CDR3 totals 15 residues. This CDR3 is CASSQDRQPTYEQYF. The DNA of the CDR3 is TGCGCCAGCAGCCAAGATCGACAACCGACCTACGAGCAGTACTTC.

This clonotype was seen more than once but under ten times. One end of the junction varies from germline; a read error may be responsible. The rearrangement joins TRBV7-2 to TRBJ1-1; no firm D call. Looked up from germline, CDR1 is SGHTA and CDR2 is FQGNSA. CDR3 size: 14 residues. This chain's CDR3 is CASSLARMNTEAFF. In DNA, the CDR3 is TGTGCCAGCAGCCTAGCTAGGATGAACACTGAAGCTTTCTTT.

This clonotype has ten or more counts. The chain carries TRBV12-3 or TRBV12-4 and TRBJ2-7; tentatively, D is TRBD2 (5 bases). The CDR3 extends over 12 amino acids. V lost 8 bases to trimming and J lost 7 bases, with 15 bases between them. The DNA of the CDR3 is TGTGCCAGCGGCACCGCAGAGCGGGAGCAGTACTTC. Translating gives CASGTAEREQYF.

Only a few counts were recorded for this clonotype. This chain joins TRBV7-2 and TRBJ2-1; TRBD2 is a possible D gene (6 bases). The CDR3 length is 16 residues. Between the trimmed V and J ends, which lost 2 bases and 9 bases, there was a span of 20 bases. Germline CDR1 SGHTA, CDR2 FQGNSA. The CDR3 coding sequence is TGTGCCAGCAGCTTAACCCTAGCGAGGTTTGTCGGTGAGCAGTTCTTC. Translation: CASSLTLARFVGEQFF.

This clonotype was seen many times. This chain joins TRBV15 and TRBJ2-2; D is perhaps TRBD2 (6 bases). Germline V lookup: CDR1 LNHNV, CDR2 YYDKDF (reference sequence). Trimming took 5 bases from V and 2 from J, leaving 15 bases between them. The CDR3 totals 16 residues. The CDR3 loop is CATSPKRGLNTGELFF. As DNA, the CDR3 is TGTGCCACCAGCCCAAAAAGGGGACTTAACACCGGGGAGCTGTTTTTT.

The genes are TRBV6-2 or TRBV6-3 and TRBJ2-3; tentative D call: TRBD2 (5 bases). Looked up from germline, CDR1 is MNHEY and CDR2 is SVGEGT. Between the trimmed V and J ends, which lost 0 bases and 0 bases, there was a span of 10 bases. The CDR3 length is 16 residues. In nucleotides, the CDR3 is TGTGCCAGCAGTTACTCTACGAGGACTAGCACAGATACGCAGTATTTT. Amino acids: CASSYSTRTSTDTQYF.

The rearrangement uses TRBV3-1 and TRBJ1-6, with 10 positions matching TRBD1. J gave up 14 bases and V 0 bases, and 19 bases lay outside the gene matches. This CDR3 comprises 19 residues. Germline assignment: CDR1 LGHDT and CDR2 YNNKEL (reference sequence). CDR3 amino acids: CASSQDRVTDRDRGGSLHF. The DNA for the CDR3 is TGTGCCAGCAGCCAAGATAGAGTCACAGACCGGGACAGGGGAGGGTCCCTCCACTTT.

Ten or more counts support this clonotype. The rearrangement joins TRBV12-3 or TRBV12-4 to TRBJ1-2, with D possibly TRBD1 on 6 matching bases. V lost 6 bases and J lost 8, with 19 bases in between. The CDR3 has 14 amino acids. CDR3 protein: CASRPGHNPGGYTF. The CDR3 region has the DNA TGTGCCAGCAGGCCGGGACACAATCCGGGAGGCTACACCTTC.

This clonotype has just a few counts. The chain employs TRBV20-1 and TRBJ2-1; the match to TRBD2 covers 10 bases. Germline-derived CDR1 and CDR2 are DFQATT and SNEGSKA (reference sequence). The CDR3 totals 18 residues. The V segment lost 0 bases and the J segment 5 bases; nucleotides outside the gene matches: 13. The chain's CDR3 is CSARDIFKAGGPNNEQFF. CDR3 sequence (DNA): TGCAGTGCTAGAGATATCTTTAAAGCGGGAGGGCCAAACAATGAGCAGTTCTTC.